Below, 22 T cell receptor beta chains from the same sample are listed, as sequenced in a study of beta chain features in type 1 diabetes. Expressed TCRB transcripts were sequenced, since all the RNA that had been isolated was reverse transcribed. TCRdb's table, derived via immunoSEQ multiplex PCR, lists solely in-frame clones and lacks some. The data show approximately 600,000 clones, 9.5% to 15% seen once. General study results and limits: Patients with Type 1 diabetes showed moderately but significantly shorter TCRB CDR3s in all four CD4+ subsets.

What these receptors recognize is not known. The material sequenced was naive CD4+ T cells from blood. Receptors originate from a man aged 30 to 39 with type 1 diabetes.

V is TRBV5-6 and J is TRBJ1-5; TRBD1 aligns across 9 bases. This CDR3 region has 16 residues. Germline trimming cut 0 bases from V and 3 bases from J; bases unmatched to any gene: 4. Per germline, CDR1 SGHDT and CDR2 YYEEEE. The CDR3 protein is CASSLVGDRDNQPQHF. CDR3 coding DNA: TGTGCCAGCAGCTTGGTGGGGGACAGGGACAATCAGCCCCAGCATTTT.

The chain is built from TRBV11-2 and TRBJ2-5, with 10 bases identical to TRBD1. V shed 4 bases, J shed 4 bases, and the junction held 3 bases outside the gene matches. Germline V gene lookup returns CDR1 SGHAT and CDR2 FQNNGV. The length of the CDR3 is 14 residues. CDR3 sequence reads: CASSSGTGVETQYF. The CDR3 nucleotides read TGTGCCAGCAGCTCCGGGACAGGGGTAGAGACCCAGTACTTC.

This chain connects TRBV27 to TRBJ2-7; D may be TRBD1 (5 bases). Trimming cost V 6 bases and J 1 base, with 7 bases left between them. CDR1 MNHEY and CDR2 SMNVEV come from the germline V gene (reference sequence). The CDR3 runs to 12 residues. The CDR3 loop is CASRGRSYEQYF. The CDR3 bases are TGTGCCAGCAGGGGGCGATCCTACGAGCAGTACTTC.

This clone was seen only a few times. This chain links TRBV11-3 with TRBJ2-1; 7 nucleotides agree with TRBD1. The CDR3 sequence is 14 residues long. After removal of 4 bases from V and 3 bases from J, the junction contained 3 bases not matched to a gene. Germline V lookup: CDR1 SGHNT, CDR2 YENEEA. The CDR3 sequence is CASSSNRGYNEQFF. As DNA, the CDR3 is TGTGCCAGCAGCTCGAACAGGGGCTACAATGAGCAGTTCTTC.

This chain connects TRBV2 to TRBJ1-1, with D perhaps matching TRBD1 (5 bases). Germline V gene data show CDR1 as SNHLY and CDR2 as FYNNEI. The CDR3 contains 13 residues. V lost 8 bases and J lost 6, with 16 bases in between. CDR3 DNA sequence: TGTGCCAGCCGTCCAGGGTTGAGCGCTGAAGCTTTCTTT. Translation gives CASRPGLSAEAFF.

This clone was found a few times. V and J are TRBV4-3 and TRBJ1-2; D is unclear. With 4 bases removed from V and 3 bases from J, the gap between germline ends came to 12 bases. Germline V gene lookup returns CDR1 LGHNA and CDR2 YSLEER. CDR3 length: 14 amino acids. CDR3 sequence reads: CASSLSDGHYGYTF. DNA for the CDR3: TGCGCCAGCAGCCTCTCCGACGGACACTATGGCTACACCTTC.

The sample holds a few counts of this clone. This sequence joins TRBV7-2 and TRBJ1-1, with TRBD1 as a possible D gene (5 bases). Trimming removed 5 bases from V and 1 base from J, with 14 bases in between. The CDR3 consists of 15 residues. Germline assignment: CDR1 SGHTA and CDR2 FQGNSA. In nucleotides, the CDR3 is TGTGCCAGCAGCGTTGGACACTTGGGGAACACTGAAGCTTTCTTT. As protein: CASSVGHLGNTEAFF.

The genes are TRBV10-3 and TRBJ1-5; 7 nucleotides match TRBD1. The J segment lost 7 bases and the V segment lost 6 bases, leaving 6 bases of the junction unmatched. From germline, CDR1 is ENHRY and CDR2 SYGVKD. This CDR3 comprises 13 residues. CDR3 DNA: TGTGCCATCAGAGGGGACAGTTCCCAGCCCCAGCATTTT. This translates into CAIRGDSSQPQHF.

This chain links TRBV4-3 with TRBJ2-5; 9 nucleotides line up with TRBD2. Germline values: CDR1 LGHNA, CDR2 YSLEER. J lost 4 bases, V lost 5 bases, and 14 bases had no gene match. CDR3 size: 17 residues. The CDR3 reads CASSSQTRGGEGETQYF. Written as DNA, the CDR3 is TGCGCCAGCAGCTCACAGACCCGCGGGGGGGAGGGAGAGACCCAGTACTTC.

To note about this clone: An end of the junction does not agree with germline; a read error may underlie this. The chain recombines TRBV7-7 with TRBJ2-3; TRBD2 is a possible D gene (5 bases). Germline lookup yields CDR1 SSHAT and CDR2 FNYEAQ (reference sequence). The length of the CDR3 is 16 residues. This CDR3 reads CASSLEGGRATDTQYF. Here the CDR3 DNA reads TGTGCTAGCAGCTTAGAAGGAGGAAGGGCCACAGATACGCAGTATTTT.

The CDR3 protein is CSVELGGETQYF. CDR3 in DNA: TGCAGCGTTGAATTGGGTGGAGAGACCCAGTACTTC. V gene TRBV29-1 combines with J gene TRBJ2-5; D remains ambiguous. Germline V gene data show CDR1 as SQVTM and CDR2 as ANQGSEA. The CDR3 totals 12 residues. V was clipped by 2 bases and J by 4 bases, with 8 bases between them.

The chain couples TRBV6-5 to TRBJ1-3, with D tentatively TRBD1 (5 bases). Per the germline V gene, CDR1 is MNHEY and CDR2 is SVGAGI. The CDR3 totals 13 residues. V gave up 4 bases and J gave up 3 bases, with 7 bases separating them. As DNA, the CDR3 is TGTGCCAGCAGTTCAGGGAGTGGAAACACCATATATTTT. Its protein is CASSSGSGNTIYF.

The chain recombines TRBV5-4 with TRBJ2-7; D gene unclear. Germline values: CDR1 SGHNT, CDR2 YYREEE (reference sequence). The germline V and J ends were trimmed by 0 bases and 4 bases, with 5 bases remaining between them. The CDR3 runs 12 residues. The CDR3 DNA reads TGTGCCAGCAGCTTGGGTTATTACGAGCAGTACTTC. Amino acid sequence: CASSLGYYEQYF.

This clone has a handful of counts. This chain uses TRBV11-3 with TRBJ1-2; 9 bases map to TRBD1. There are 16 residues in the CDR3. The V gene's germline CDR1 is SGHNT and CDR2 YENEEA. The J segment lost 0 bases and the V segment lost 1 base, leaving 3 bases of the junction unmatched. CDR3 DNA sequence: TGTGCCAGCAGCTTAGCGGGACAGGGAGCTAACTATGGCTACACCTTC. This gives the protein CASSLAGQGANYGYTF.

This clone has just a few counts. DNA of the CDR3: TGTGCCAGCGGCCACAGCGTTACAACTAATGAAAAACTGTTTTTT. The encoded protein is CASGHSVTTNEKLFF. The chain links TRBV25-1 to TRBJ1-4, with no clear D. The CDR3 is 15 amino acids. V dropped 8 bases and J dropped 0 bases, with 13 bases sitting between them. Germline V gives CDR1 MGHDK, CDR2 SYGVNS.

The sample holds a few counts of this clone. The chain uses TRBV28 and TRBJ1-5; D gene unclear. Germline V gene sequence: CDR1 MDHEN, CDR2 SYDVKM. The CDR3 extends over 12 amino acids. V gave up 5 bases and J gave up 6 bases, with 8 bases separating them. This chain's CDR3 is CASSPPAQPQHF. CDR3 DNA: TGTGCCAGCAGTCCCCCGGCTCAGCCCCAGCATTTT.

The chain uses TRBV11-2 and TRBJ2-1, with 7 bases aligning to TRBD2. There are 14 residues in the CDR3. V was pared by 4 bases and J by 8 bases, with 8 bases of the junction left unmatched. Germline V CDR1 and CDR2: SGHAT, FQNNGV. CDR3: CASSWSGIGHEQFF. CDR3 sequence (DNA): TGTGCCAGCAGCTGGAGCGGGATAGGACATGAGCAGTTCTTC.

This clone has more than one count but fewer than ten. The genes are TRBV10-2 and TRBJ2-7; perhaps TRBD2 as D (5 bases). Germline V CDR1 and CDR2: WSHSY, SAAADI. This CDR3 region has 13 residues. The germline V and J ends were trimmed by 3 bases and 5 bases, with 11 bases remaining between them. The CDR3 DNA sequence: TGCGCCAGCAGTGACCCGACTAACGACGAGCAGTACTTC. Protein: CASSDPTNDEQYF.

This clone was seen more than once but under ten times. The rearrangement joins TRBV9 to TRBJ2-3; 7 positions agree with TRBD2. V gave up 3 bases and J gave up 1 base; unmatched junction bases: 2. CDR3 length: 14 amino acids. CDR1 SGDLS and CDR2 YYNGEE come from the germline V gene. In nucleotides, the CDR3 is TGTGCCAGCAGCGCACGGGGGGGCACAGATACGCAGTATTTT. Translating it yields CASSARGGTDTQYF.

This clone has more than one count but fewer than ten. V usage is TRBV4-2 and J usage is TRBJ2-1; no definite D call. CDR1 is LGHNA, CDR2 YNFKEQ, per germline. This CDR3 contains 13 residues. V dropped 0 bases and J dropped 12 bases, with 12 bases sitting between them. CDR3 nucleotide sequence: TGTGCCAGCAGCCAAGATGAAGGGTATCGGCAGTTCTTC. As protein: CASSQDEGYRQFF.

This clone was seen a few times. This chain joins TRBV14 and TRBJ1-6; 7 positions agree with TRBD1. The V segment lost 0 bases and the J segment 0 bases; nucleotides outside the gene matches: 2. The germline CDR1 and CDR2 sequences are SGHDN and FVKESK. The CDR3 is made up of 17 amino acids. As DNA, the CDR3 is TGTGCCAGCAGCCAAGATAGGGACAGCTCCTATAATTCACCCCTCCACTTT. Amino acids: CASSQDRDSSYNSPLHF.

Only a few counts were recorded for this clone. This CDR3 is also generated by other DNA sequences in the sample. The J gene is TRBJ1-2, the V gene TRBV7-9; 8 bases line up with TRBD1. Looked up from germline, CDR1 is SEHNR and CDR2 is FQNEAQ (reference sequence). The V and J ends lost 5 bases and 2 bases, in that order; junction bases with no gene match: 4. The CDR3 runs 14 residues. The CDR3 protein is CASSPRTGNYGYTF. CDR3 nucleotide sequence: TGTGCCAGCAGCCCCCGGACAGGGAACTATGGCTACACCTTC. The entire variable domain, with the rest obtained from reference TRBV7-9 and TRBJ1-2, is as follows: DTGVSQNPRHKITKRGQNVTFRCDPISEHNRLYWYRQTLGQGPEFLTYFQNEAQLEKSRLLSDRFSAERPKGSFSTLEIQRTEQGDSAMYLCASSPRTGNYGYTFGSGTRLTVV.